This paragraph covers one T cell receptor (beta chain) sequence. Its antigen is not identified. Germline trimming cut 4 bases from V and 5 bases from J; bases unmatched to any gene: 5. Germline V gives CDR1 KGHSH, CDR2 LQKENI. CDR3 length equals 14 residues. The data were taken from a study of cytomegalovirus exposure and HLA in healthy donors. Use of 60 Vbeta and 13 Jbeta primers characterized the PCR. Profiled with immunoSEQ multiplex PCR; TCRdb holds only in-frame clones, not every one. The sample has tens of thousands of clones, around 90% seen once. Findings and limits, study-wide: Associated with cytomegalovirus, according to the listing, were 150 to 200 TCR beta chains.

The sequenced material came from PBMCs. The clonotype was recovered from a man younger than 45 in good health and CMV-seropositive. This chain joins TRBV18 and TRBJ2-4, with TRBD2 matching over 7 bases. CDR3 nucleotides: TGTGCCAGCTCACGGGAGGGGAACGAAAACATTCAGTACTTC. Translated, it gives CASSREGNENIQYF. The full variable domain, in which reference TRBV18 and TRBJ2-4 provide the parts outside the CDR3, is NAGVMQNPRHLVRRRGQEARLRCSPMKGHSHVYWYRQLPEEGLKFMVYLQKENIIDESGMPKERFSAEFPKEGPSILRIQQVVRGDSAAYFCASSREGNENIQYFGAGTRLSVL.